This is a list of T cell receptor beta chains from one sample in a study of beta chain features in type 1 diabetes. The data were produced by immunoSEQ multiplex PCR, yet TCRdb's version contains in-frame clones alone and is incomplete. The table includes approximately 270,000 clones, about 13% detected once. The sample consisted of naive CD4+ T cells from blood. The receptor source for this set is a man aged 30 to 39 with type 1 diabetes. Each CDR3 is given with its conserved first and last residue. Each record gives: V gene, CDR3 length, CDR3 protein.

TRBV30	13	CAWSLGGWTEAFF
TRBV28	14	CASSSTTGAYEQYF
TRBV4-2	17	CASSQDIRGQEYYEQYF
TRBV19	14	CASRGRWVYQPQHF
TRBV9	15	CASSPRGQGFDIQYF
TRBV14	14	CASSQSSSYNEQFF
TRBV2	18	CASSHINGLSVRTGELFF
TRBV5-1	14	CASSLLGGNTEAFF
TRBV28	16	CASSLEGAGGNTEAFF
TRBV28	13	CASSLQGSDTQYF
TRBV5-4	17	CASSRALAGVSSETQYF
TRBV5-6	13	CASSSTWGAVQYF
TRBV5-1	15	CASSLLAGGSAEQYF
TRBV7-2	14	CASSLTSGAETQYF
TRBV7-9	13	CASSWRDSHEQYF
TRBV30	13	CAWSEGANYEQYF
TRBV18	14	CASSPRDRSYEQYF
TRBV15	15	CATSSNPAGHNEQFF
TRBV2	12	CASSDRGDTQYF
TRBV7-2	16	CASSLYGYANTGELFF
TRBV20-1	11	CSATGNYEQYF
TRBV6-5	13	CASTRGGSNTIYF
TRBV2	15	CASSEEIAGKNIQYF
TRBV7-2	13	CASSLERSETQYF
TRBV28	14	CASQLTGGLTEAFF
TRBV6-6	13	CASSTILNTEAFF
TRBV18	14	CASSPPSGGNGYTF
TRBV29-1	13	CSASDRGSGEQYF
TRBV5-1	15	CASSSLSGGNEKLFF
TRBV19	15	CASSIVGLVNTEAFF
TRBV9	16	CASSPQNRLGGNEQFF
TRBV28	18	CASSSPGLAGEGGETQYF
TRBV5-4	14	CASSLTGSTAEAFF
TRBV4-2	16	CASSQDQGQRSYEQYF
TRBV19	17	CASSTSLGGGEYNEQFF
TRBV7-8	15	CASSLVLSGANVLTF
TRBV4-3	15	CASSDAWGYYNEQFF
TRBV4-3	13	CASSQGAKETQYF
TRBV7-9	13	CASSLQAGGGQFF
TRBV5-1	15	CASSSTQGARTEAFF
TRBV11-1	17	CASSRTSGRALTGELFF
TRBV6-1	11	CASRSYTEAFF
TRBV7-9	15	CASILAGGSTGELFF
TRBV28	15	CASSEDRVINTEAFF
TRBV5-4	16	CASSLASASGKETQYF
TRBV6-6	11	CASSRTGEQYF
TRBV9	16	CASSVGSVSIQETQYF
TRBV18	13	CASSPFQGETQYF
TRBV30	14	CAWNRLGWDQPQHF